This T cell receptor beta chain was profiled in a study of cytomegalovirus exposure and HLA in healthy donors. For the study at large: Inside one of the first data releases sat about 91 million unique TCRs taken from HLA-typed donors.

Donors were nominally healthy when sampled, though unrecorded immune exposures were likely. Study findings and constraints: As a later analysis revealed, the rate of TCR association differed by HLA locus, with DRB1 most and HLA-C fewest. Under in vitro conditions, a few CMV-associated chains were confirmed as specific for CMV antigens.

Points on this clone: Antigen: not known.

Primers for the PCR totalled 60 Vbeta and 13 Jbeta. The assay was immunoSEQ multiplex PCR, and TCRdb's table has in-frame clones only and misses some. The listing contains roughly 40,000 clones. Germline loops: CDR1 MNHNS, CDR2 SASEGT. With 6 bases clipped from V and 4 bases from J, the junction kept 5 bases outside the gene matches. This CDR3 contains 13 residues. The clonotype was recovered from a male donor in good health and CMV-seronegative. Source material: PBMCs. V usage is TRBV6-1 and J usage is TRBJ1-1; 7 bases are shared with TRBD1. CDR3 in amino acids: CASRGQVLTEAFF. The CDR3 DNA sequence: TGTGCCAGCAGAGGACAGGTCCTCACTGAAGCTTTCTTT.